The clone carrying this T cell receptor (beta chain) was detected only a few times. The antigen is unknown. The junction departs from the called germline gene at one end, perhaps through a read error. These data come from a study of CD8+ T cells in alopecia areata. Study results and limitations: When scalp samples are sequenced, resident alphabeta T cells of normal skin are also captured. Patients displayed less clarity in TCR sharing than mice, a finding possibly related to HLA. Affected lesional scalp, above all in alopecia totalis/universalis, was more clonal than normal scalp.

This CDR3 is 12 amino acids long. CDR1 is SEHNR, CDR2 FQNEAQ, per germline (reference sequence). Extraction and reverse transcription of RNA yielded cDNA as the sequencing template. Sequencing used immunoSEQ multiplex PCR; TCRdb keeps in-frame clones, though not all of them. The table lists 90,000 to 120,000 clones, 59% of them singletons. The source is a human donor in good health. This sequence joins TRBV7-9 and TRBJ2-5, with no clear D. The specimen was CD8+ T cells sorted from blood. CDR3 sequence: CASKENQETQYF. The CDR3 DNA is TGTGCGAGCAAGGAGAACCAAGAGACCCAGTACTTC.